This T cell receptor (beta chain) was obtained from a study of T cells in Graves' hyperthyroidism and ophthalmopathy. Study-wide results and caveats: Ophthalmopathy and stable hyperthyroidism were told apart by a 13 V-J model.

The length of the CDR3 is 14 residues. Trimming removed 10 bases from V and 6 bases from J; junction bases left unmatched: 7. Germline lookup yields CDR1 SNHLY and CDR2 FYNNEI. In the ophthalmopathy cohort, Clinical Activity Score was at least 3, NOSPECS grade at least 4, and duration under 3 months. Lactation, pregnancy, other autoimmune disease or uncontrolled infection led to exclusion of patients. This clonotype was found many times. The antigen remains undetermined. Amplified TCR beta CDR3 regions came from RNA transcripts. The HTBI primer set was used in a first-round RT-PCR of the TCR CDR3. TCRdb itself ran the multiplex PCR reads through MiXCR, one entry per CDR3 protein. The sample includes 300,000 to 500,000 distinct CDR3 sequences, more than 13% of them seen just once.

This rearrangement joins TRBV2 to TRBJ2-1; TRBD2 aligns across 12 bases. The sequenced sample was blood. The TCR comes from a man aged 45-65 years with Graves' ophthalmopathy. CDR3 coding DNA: TGTGCCACCACTAGCGGGAGGTCCGTCAATGAGCAGTTCTTC. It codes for CATTSGRSVNEQFF.